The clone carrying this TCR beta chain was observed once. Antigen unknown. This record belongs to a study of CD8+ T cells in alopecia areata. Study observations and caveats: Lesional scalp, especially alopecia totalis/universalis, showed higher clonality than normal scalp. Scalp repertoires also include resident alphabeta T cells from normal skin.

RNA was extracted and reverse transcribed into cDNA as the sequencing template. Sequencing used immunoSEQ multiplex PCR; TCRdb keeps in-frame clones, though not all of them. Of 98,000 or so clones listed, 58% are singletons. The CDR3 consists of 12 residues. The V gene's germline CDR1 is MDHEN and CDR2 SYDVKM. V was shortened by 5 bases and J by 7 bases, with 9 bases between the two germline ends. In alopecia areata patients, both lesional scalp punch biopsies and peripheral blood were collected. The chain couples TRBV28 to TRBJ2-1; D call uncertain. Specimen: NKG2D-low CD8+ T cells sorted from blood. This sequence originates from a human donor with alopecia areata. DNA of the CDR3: TGTGCCAGCAGTCCAATAGAGAATGAGCAGTTCTTC. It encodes CASSPIENEQFF.